This T cell receptor beta chain was sequenced for a study of Graves' ophthalmopathy and Graves' hyperthyroidism listed by TCRdb under 2018. Context from the whole study: Hyperthyroidism was considered stable if no progression to ophthalmopathy occurred within 18 months of follow-up. An independent validation cohort was composed of approximately 19 hyperthyroidism patients and around 16 patients who later progressed from hyperthyroidism to ophthalmopathy. Once sampling was done, hyperthyroidism patients were given methimazole at a starting dose of 30 mg daily, while ophthalmopathy patients were given high-dose intravenous methylprednisolone. To tell Graves' ophthalmopathy apart from Graves' hyperthyroidism, and to predict which patients would progress to ophthalmopathy, the study relied on TCR beta repertoire signatures. In total, 135 blood samples were TCR-sequenced: roughly 45 ophthalmopathy, some 75 hyperthyroidism and approximately 17 hyperthyroidism-to-ophthalmopathy patients. A discovery set of 90 to 100 patients (43 ophthalmopathy, some 58 stable hyperthyroidism) was enrolled to explore V-J signatures distinguishing ophthalmopathy from hyperthyroidism. In 6 or 7 hyperthyroidism patients, T-cell repertoires of thyroid tissue and blood were compared. Points the paper makes about the study in general: In validation, the model predicted ophthalmopathy progression with nearly 71% sensitivity and 72.22% specificity; about a dozen predicted patients were CT-confirmed with GO in a median of around 6 months. No statistical method was used to predetermine the sample size, and group allocation was not hidden from the investigators. In cross-validation, the 13-signature model distinguished ophthalmopathy from stable hyperthyroidism with almost 90% sensitivity and just under 84% specificity, and in the test set the corresponding values were roughly 80% and 75%. Most expanded thyroid clonotypes with a frequency above 0.001 also appeared in blood, which suggests that blood repertoires may reflect the immune response in the thyroid.

Based on the germline V gene (reference sequence), the CDR1 and CDR2 sequences are LNHDA and SQIVND. The CDR3 has 17 amino acids, counting the end cysteine and phenylalanine. The read is trimmed to its CDR3 DNA, 51 bases read in frame from base 1. V lost 4 bases and J lost 10 bases, and the count of bases not matched to a germline gene is 14. This clonotype was detected a few times. Its antigen remains undetermined. The input lacks base qualities; no much larger clone sits a single base away. For repertoire sequencing, the TCR beta CDR3 regions were amplified from RNA transcripts. A first-round RT-PCR used HTBI primers with the Qiagen OneStep RT-PCR kit, followed by a second-round multiplex PCR, size selection and purification. Libraries were sequenced on an Illumina HiSeq2000 using paired-end 100 bp reads. The paper's data handling went like this. SOAPnuke was used to process the reads, removing any read that contained adapters or uncalled bases, had a mean Phred below 15, or lacked an exact match to the constant primer or identifier. High-quality paired reads were merged with COPE v1.2.5. Unique nucleotide sequences were defined as clonotypes and aligned to IMGT TRB V, D and J references using MiTCR v1.1. Analysis was restricted to V-J combinations with a frequency above 0.0001, which covered roughly 99% of repertoires. For each V-J combination, a TCR clonal expansion and chaos score was defined as the ratio of F50 clonal expansion to chaos observed in the TCRdist matrix. Features were reduced by Welch's t-statistics and random forest to approximately 13 V-J combinations, which fed a naive Bayes classifier. The Morisita-Horn index was used to measure how similar the thyroid and blood repertoires were. TCRdb trimmed public reads at Q25 via fastp, called clones via MiXCR and kept in-frame beta chains. Records with the same CDR3 protein are collapsed into one entry carrying the most frequent genes and DNA. It is TCRdb's table, rather than the study itself, that gives the V and J calls and clone size. This sample comprises about 1.2 million distinct CDR3 sequences, about 38% of them detected only once. 11% of the sample is held by the ten biggest clonotypes.

Patients with hyperthyroidism were aged 18 to 65 years, had been newly diagnosed, and had a disease duration of less than 2 months. Patients with other autoimmune diseases, uncontrolled infections, pregnancy or lactation were excluded from the study. Clinical symptoms, serum thyroxine, TRAb, thyroid ultrasound and orbital computed tomography were used for diagnosis. Total RNA was extracted with Trizol reagent and quality-checked on an Agilent 2100 Bioanalyzer. The TCR was taken from an adult man with Graves' hyperthyroidism. The chain uses TRBV19 and TRBJ2-2, and 11 bases in between align with TRBD2. Sequencing used peripheral blood or thyroid tissue (not recorded which). The CDR3 protein is CASSNPSRVAGGVELFF. The DNA is as follows: TGTGCCAGTAGTAACCCTTCCCGGGTAGCGGGAGGGGTGGAGCTGTTTTTT.